One and the same sample provided the 32 T cell receptor beta chains below, sequenced in a study of response to subunit inactivated influenza vaccine. MiXCR, applied by TCRdb to the RT-PCR reads, yields one record per CDR3 protein. The table includes around 790,000 distinct CDR3 sequences, 21% detected once. The sequencing used PBMCs from blood, collected more than 4 days after vaccination. All receptors derive from a man in his fifties or sixties who received an inactivated influenza vaccine.

The table lists this clonotype with a few counts. The V call is TRBV10-3, the J call TRBJ2-5; unclear D gene. This CDR3 has 13 residues. Germline V gene lookup returns CDR1 ENHRY and CDR2 SYGVKD. Trimming left V 6 bases short and J 1 base short, with 9 bases between. For the CDR3, the DNA is TGTGCCATCAGGCCGGGTATCCAAGAGACCCAGTACTTC. It specifies CAIRPGIQETQYF.

The gene calls are TRBV20-1 and TRBJ1-5; weak D call: TRBD1 (5 bases). V lost 3 bases and J 3 bases, leaving 15 bases between the germline ends. Germline V gene sequence: CDR1 DFQATT, CDR2 SNEGSKA (reference sequence). CDR3 length: 15 residues. CDR3 residues: CSASRDVGSNQPQHF. CDR3 bases: TGCAGTGCTAGTCGGGACGTCGGTTCCAATCAGCCCCAGCATTTT.

This clonotype was found a few times. Germline and junction disagree at one end, which may indicate a read error. This chain connects TRBV6-1 to TRBJ2-7, with 12 bases lining up with TRBD2. Germline V gene data show CDR1 as MNHNS and CDR2 as SASEGT. The CDR3 has 15 amino acids. The DNA for the CDR3 is TGTGCCAGCAGCGAAGGGACTAGCGGGTACCACGAGCAGTACTTC. Translated: CASSEGTSGYHEQYF.

A few counts support this clonotype. V gene TRBV15 combines with J gene TRBJ1-1; D is perhaps TRBD1 (5 bases). CDR1 is LNHNV, CDR2 YYDKDF, per germline (reference sequence). Trimming stripped 3 bases from V and 0 bases from J, with 8 bases between. CDR3 length equals 14 residues. The CDR3 DNA sequence: TGTGCCACCAGCAGCGGGGCAATGAACACTGAAGCTTTCTTT. Protein: CATSSGAMNTEAFF.

This clonotype has only a few counts. This rearrangement joins TRBV15 to TRBJ2-1; TRBD2 agrees at 8 bases. This CDR3 is 15 amino acids long. J was trimmed by 4 bases and V by 0 bases; bases with no gene match: 2. Germline V gene sequence: CDR1 LNHNV, CDR2 YYDKDF (reference sequence). The CDR3 nucleotides are TGTGCCACCAGCAGAGAACTAGCGGTATACAATGAGCAGTTCTTC. This codes for CATSRELAVYNEQFF.

J is TRBJ2-6 and V is TRBV29-1, with D perhaps TRBD2 (6 bases). The V end was cut by 6 bases, the J end by 0 bases, with 24 bases between. The CDR3 contains 19 residues. Germline CDR1 is SQVTM and CDR2 is ANQGSEA. In DNA, the CDR3 is TGCAGCGTCCTAGATCTGGGGGGTTCGCCTTCCTCTGGGGCCAACGTCCTGACTTTC. Its protein is CSVLDLGGSPSSGANVLTF.

This clonotype was seen more than once but under ten times. The chain has TRBV20-1 and TRBJ2-1, with TRBD2 identical over 10 bases. Per the germline V gene, CDR1 is DFQATT and CDR2 is SNEGSKA (reference sequence). The trim removed 6 bases at V and 6 bases at J, leaving 8 bases unmatched. This CDR3 is 14 amino acids long. The CDR3 sequence: CSAPSGGQGNEQFF. The CDR3 DNA sequence: TGCAGTGCACCTAGCGGGGGCCAGGGCAATGAGCAGTTCTTC.

The rearrangement uses TRBV6-6 and TRBJ2-7, with a weak D call TRBD2 (6 bases). V lost 2 bases and J lost 4, with 9 bases in between. CDR3 length equals 13 residues. The germline V gene encodes CDR1 MNHNY and CDR2 SVGAGI (reference sequence). The CDR3 DNA sequence: TGTGCCAGCAGTTACGGGGGGATTTACGAGCAGTACTTC. Residues: CASSYGGIYEQYF.

In this sample, this clonotype turned up a few times. In DNA form, the CDR3 reads TGCAGTGCCGGAACACTCCTAGCGGGAGGACTCTCCTACGAGCAGTACTTC. This codes for CSAGTLLAGGLSYEQYF. This chain joins TRBV20-1 and TRBJ2-7, with 11 positions matching TRBD2. Germline V gene lookup returns CDR1 DFQATT and CDR2 SNEGSKA (reference sequence). V gave up 6 bases and J gave up 0 bases; unmatched junction bases: 13. The CDR3 length is 17 residues.

This clonotype has a handful of counts. The genes are TRBV6-1 and TRBJ2-1, with 7 bases matching TRBD2. The CDR3 length is 15 residues. Germline V lookup: CDR1 MNHNS, CDR2 SASEGT. Germline trimming cut 6 bases from V and 7 bases from J; bases unmatched to any gene: 12. The CDR3 DNA is TGTGCCAGCAGCACCTCTGGGGGGGGGAGGAATGAGCAGTTCTTC. Protein sequence: CASSTSGGGRNEQFF.

V is TRBV30 and J is TRBJ1-5; no clear D. The CDR3 totals 15 residues. CDR1 GTSNPN and CDR2 SVGIG come from the germline V gene (reference sequence). The V and J ends lost 1 base and 5 bases respectively, with 15 bases between them. The CDR3, as DNA: TGTGCCTGGAGTGATTATCTGAGGGAGGATCAGCCCCAGCATTTT. As protein: CAWSDYLREDQPQHF.

Ten or more counts support this clonotype. The CDR3 bases are TGTGCCAGCAGCCCCCGGGTACCAACCTACGAGCAGTACTTC. Residues: CASSPRVPTYEQYF. The chain recombines TRBV7-9 with TRBJ2-7; D is uncertain. Germline V lookup: CDR1 SEHNR, CDR2 FQNEAQ (reference sequence). The CDR3 length is 14 residues. V gave up 5 bases and J gave up 2 bases, with 13 bases separating them.

This rearrangement joins TRBV20-1 to TRBJ1-2; perhaps TRBD1 as D (6 bases). The V and J ends lost 1 base and 5 bases respectively, with 14 bases between them. CDR1 DFQATT and CDR2 SNEGSKA come from the germline V gene (reference sequence). This CDR3 has 14 residues. CDR3 nucleotides: TGCAGTGCTAGAGCAATGGGGGGCGGGTATGGCTACACCTTC. Amino acids: CSARAMGGGYGYTF.

This clonotype was detected a few times. The V gene is TRBV6-1, the J gene TRBJ2-1; 8 bases line up with TRBD1. With 7 bases clipped from V and 1 base from J, the junction kept 12 bases outside the gene matches. There are 17 residues in the CDR3. CDR1 and CDR2 from the germline V gene are MNHNS and SASEGT. In DNA, the CDR3 is TGTGCCAGCACCCCTGAAGGCACAGGGGGGTCCTACAATGAGCAGTTCTTC. Encoded protein: CASTPEGTGGSYNEQFF.

The chain combines TRBV20-1 with TRBJ1-5, with D tentatively TRBD1 (5 bases). The germline CDR1 and CDR2 sequences are DFQATT and SNEGSKA (reference sequence). V was pared by 4 bases and J by 0 bases, with 10 bases between. The CDR3 has 14 amino acids. In DNA, the CDR3 is TGCAGTGCTACGCAGGGTTATAGCAATCAGCCCCAGCATTTT. Translating it yields CSATQGYSNQPQHF.

This clonotype was seen a few times. This chain joins TRBV7-9 and TRBJ2-1; 7 positions agree with TRBD2. V lost 4 bases to trimming and J lost 4 bases; unmatched junction nucleotides: 10. The CDR3 runs 16 residues. Per the germline V gene, CDR1 is SEHNR and CDR2 is FQNEAQ (reference sequence). CDR3 loop: CASSSLWLADYNEQFF. CDR3 coding DNA: TGTGCCAGCAGCTCCCTCTGGCTAGCGGATTACAATGAGCAGTTCTTC.

In its sample, this clonotype was seen many times. J is TRBJ2-7 and V is TRBV29-1; D remains unclear. CDR1 SQVTM and CDR2 ANQGSEA come from the germline V gene. V lost 6 bases to trimming and J lost 2 bases, with 8 bases between them. The CDR3 consists of 11 residues. The CDR3: CSVVIPYEQYF. CDR3 bases: TGCAGCGTCGTCATCCCCTACGAGCAGTACTTC.

This clonotype was seen only a few times. The chain recombines TRBV5-5 with TRBJ1-5, with 8 bases lining up with TRBD1. CDR3 length: 15 residues. V gave up 0 bases and J gave up 6 bases; unmatched junction bases: 5. Per the germline V gene, CDR1 is SGHKS and CDR2 is YYEKEE (reference sequence). CDR3 loop: CASSLVAGGGQPQHF. The CDR3 coding sequence is TGTGCCAGCAGCTTGGTTGCAGGGGGCGGTCAGCCCCAGCATTTT.

This clonotype was counted between two and nine times. This chain uses TRBV5-1 with TRBJ2-2; D is unresolved. Trimming took off 1 base at V and 4 bases at J, with 14 bases between the two ends. From germline, CDR1 is SGHRS and CDR2 YFSETQ. The CDR3 consists of 16 residues. CDR3 sequence: CASSLIRTEPTGELFF. CDR3 nucleotides: TGCGCCAGCAGCTTGATTCGGACGGAGCCCACCGGGGAGCTGTTTTTT.

The chain carries TRBV6-2 or TRBV6-3 and TRBJ2-1; TRBD2 matches at 9 bases. The CDR3 has 18 residues. Trimming took 6 bases from V and 1 from J; bases not matched to a gene: 13. Germline V gives CDR1 MNHEY, CDR2 SVGEGT. CDR3 bases: TGTGCCAGCAGCCAGATGCGCGGGAGGGCCGAGTCCTACAATGAGCAGTTCTTC. Its translation is CASSQMRGRAESYNEQFF.

This clonotype was picked up a small number of times. The V and J genes are TRBV28 and TRBJ2-7, with 11 positions matching TRBD1. The CDR3 contains 16 residues. The V gene's germline CDR1 is MDHEN and CDR2 SYDVKM. Trimming at V came to 7 bases and at J to 0 bases, leaving 8 bases not matched to a gene. The DNA for the CDR3 is TGTGCCAGCACGCGGGACAGGGGGTCATCCTCCTACGAGCAGTACTTC. Its translation: CASTRDRGSSSYEQYF.

The chain has TRBV29-1 and TRBJ2-1; D might be TRBD2 (6 bases). V lost 7 bases to trimming and J lost 6 bases, with 13 bases between them. Germline V gene data show CDR1 as SQVTM and CDR2 as ANQGSEA. The CDR3 sequence is 12 residues long. The CDR3 DNA follows: TGCAGCGGGGGAGGATACAGCAATGAGCAGTTCTTC. It encodes CSGGGYSNEQFF.

This clonotype has a handful of counts. The chain joins TRBV6-1 to TRBJ2-7, with 9 bases identical to TRBD1. With 6 bases clipped from V and 0 bases from J, the junction kept 6 bases outside the gene matches. In germline, CDR1 is MNHNS, CDR2 SASEGT. The CDR3 is 15 amino acids. CDR3 DNA: TGTGCCAGCAGACAAAGACAGGGGGACTCCTACGAGCAGTACTTC. This translates into CASRQRQGDSYEQYF.

The chain has TRBV29-1 and TRBJ1-2; D may be TRBD1 (6 bases). V was trimmed by 0 bases and J by 4 bases, leaving 18 bases between them. The CDR3 extends over 16 amino acids. Germline V gene lookup returns CDR1 SQVTM and CDR2 ANQGSEA. CDR3 in amino acids: CSVEDLRTASFYGYTF. DNA of the CDR3: TGCAGCGTTGAAGATCTCAGGACAGCTAGTTTCTATGGCTACACCTTC.

V is TRBV27 and J is TRBJ1-1; TRBD1 matches 8 bases. Germline assignment: CDR1 MNHEY and CDR2 SMNVEV (reference sequence). This CDR3 spans 14 amino acids. V was pared by 4 bases and J by 3 bases, with 4 bases of the junction left unmatched. CDR3 sequence (DNA): TGTGCCAGCAGTTATGGACAGGGACACACTGAAGCTTTCTTT. It encodes CASSYGQGHTEAFF.

This clonotype was recorded many times. This chain joins TRBV12-3 or TRBV12-4 and TRBJ1-6, with D perhaps matching TRBD1 (6 bases). The CDR3 length is 15 residues. V lost 5 bases and J lost 6, with 14 bases in between. DNA of the CDR3: TGTGCCAGCAGTATATCGACAGGAGTTAATTCACCCCTCCACTTT. It yields the protein CASSISTGVNSPLHF.

In this sample, this clonotype turned up many times. The V and J genes are TRBV4-3 and TRBJ2-7; 9 bases fit TRBD1. Germline V lookup: CDR1 LGHNA, CDR2 YSLEER. V gave up 0 bases and J gave up 3 bases; unmatched junction bases: 3. The CDR3 totals 15 residues. CDR3 protein: CASSQDGQGLYEQYF. The CDR3 DNA reads as TGCGCCAGCAGCCAAGATGGACAGGGGCTCTACGAGCAGTACTTC.

The table lists this clonotype with a few counts. In DNA form, the CDR3 reads TGTGCCAGCAGCTTAGAGAGGACCCTGGTCCACAATGAGCAGTTCTTC. Protein sequence: CASSLERTLVHNEQFF. The chain employs TRBV7-2 and TRBJ2-1; no clear D. Germline values: CDR1 SGHTA, CDR2 FQGNSA. With 1 base removed from V and 5 bases from J, the gap between germline ends came to 15 bases. CDR3 length equals 16 residues.

Only a few counts were recorded for this clonotype. This chain connects TRBV11-2 to TRBJ1-1; TRBD1 might be the D (6 bases). The CDR3 spans 13 residues. V was trimmed by 5 bases and J by 4 bases, leaving 11 bases between them. Germline V gene lookup returns CDR1 SGHAT and CDR2 FQNNGV. Here the CDR3 reads CASSPQGPTEAFF. Here the CDR3 DNA reads TGTGCCAGCAGCCCCCAGGGGCCCACTGAAGCTTTCTTT.

This clonotype was recorded many times. The CDR3 bases are TGTGCCATCAGTGTCGGGAGCTCCTACGAGCAGTACTTC. Translation: CAISVGSSYEQYF. The chain couples TRBV10-3 to TRBJ2-7; a weak D match, TRBD2 (6 bases). The V end was cut by 4 bases, the J end by 0 bases, with 7 bases between. Germline assignment: CDR1 ENHRY and CDR2 SYGVKD. This CDR3 has 13 residues.

This clonotype was detected only a few times. This chain joins TRBV29-1 and TRBJ1-2, with D maybe TRBD1 (5 bases). V was pared by 7 bases and J by 2 bases, with 29 bases between. This CDR3 spans 18 amino acids. Germline CDR1 is SQVTM and CDR2 is ANQGSEA. The CDR3 DNA reads as TGCAGCGACCTCAACCGGGGCCTGCAGACTCAAATAAACTATGGCTACACCTTC. Translating gives CSDLNRGLQTQINYGYTF.

CDR3: CSVEFGRAYEQYF. Here the CDR3 DNA reads TGCAGCGTTGAATTCGGCAGGGCGTACGAGCAGTACTTC. J is TRBJ2-7 and V is TRBV29-1, with D tentatively TRBD1 (5 bases). Trimming took 2 bases from V and 4 from J, leaving 12 bases between them. In germline, CDR1 is SQVTM, CDR2 ANQGSEA. The CDR3 consists of 13 residues.